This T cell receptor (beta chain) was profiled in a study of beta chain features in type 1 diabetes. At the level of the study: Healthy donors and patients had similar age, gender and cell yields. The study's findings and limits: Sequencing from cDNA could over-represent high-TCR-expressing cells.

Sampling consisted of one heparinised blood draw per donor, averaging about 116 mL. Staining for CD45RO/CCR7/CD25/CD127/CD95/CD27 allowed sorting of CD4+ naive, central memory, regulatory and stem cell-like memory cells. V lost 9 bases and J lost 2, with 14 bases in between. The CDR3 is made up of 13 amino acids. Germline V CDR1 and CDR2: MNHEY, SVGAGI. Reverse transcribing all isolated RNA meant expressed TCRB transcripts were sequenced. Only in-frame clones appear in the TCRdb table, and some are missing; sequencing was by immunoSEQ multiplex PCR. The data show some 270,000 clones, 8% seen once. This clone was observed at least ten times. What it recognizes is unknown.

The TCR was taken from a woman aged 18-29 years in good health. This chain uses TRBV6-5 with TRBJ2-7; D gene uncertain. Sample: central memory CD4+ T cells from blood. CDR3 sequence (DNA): TGTGCCAGTGCCCGGCAGATACCCTACGAGCAGTACTTC. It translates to CASARQIPYEQYF.